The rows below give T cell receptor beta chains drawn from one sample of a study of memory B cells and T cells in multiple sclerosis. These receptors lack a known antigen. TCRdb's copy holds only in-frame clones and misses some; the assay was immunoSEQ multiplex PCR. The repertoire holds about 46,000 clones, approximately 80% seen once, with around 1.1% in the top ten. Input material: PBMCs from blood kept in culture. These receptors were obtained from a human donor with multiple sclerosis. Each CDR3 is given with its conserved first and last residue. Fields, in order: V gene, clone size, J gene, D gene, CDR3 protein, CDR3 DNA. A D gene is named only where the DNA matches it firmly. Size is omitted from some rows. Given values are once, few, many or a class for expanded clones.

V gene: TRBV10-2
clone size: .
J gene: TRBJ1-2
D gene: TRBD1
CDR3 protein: CASSESPTSGQGDPRGLYGYTF
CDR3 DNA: TGCGCCAGCAGTGAGTCGCCGACCTCCGGACAGGGGGATCCCCGGGGCCTCTATGGCTACACCTTC

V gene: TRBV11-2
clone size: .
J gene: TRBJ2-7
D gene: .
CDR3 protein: CASSLSQELGQYF
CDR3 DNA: TGTGCCAGCAGCTTATCACAGGAGTTAGGGCAGTACTTC

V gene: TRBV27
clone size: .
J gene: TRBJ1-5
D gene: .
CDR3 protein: CASSPLGGAKPQHF
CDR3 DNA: TGTGCCAGCAGTCCCCTTGGGGGCGCGAAGCCCCAGCATTTT

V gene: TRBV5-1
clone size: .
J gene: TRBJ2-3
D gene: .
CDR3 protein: CASSLEAGSTDTQYF
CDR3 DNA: TGCGCCAGCAGCTTGGAGGCGGGGAGCACAGATACGCAGTATTTT

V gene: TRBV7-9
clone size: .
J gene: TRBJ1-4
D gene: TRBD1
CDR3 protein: CASSRRTGYNEKLFF
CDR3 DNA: TGTGCCAGCAGCCGACGGACAGGGTATAATGAAAAACTGTTTTTT

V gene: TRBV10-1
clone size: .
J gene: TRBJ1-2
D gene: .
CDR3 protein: CASSGVLRGYGYTF
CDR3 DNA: TGCGCCAGCAGTGGGGTCCTAAGGGGTTATGGCTACACCTTC

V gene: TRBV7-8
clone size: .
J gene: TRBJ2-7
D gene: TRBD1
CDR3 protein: CATTLRRTGPYEQYF
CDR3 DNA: TGTGCCACCACCCTGCGACGGACAGGGCCCTACGAGCAGTACTTC

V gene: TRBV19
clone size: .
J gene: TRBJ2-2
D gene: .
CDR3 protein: CASTTDHGTGELFF
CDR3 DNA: TGTGCCAGTACCACAGACCACGGCACCGGGGAGCTGTTTTTT

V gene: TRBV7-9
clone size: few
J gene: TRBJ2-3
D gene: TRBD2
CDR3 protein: CASLRVAGDTQYF
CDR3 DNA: TGTGCCAGCCTCCGAGTAGCGGGAGATACGCAGTATTTT

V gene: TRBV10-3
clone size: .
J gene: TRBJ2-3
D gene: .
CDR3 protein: CAISEMGRRSADTQYF
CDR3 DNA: TGTGCCATCAGTGAGATGGGGAGGAGGAGCGCAGATACGCAGTATTTT

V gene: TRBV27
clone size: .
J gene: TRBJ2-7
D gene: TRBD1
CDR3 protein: CAITGGVLREQYF
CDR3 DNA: TGTGCCATCACAGGGGGCGTTTTGAGAGAGCAGTACTTC

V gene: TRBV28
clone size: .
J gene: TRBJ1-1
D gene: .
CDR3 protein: CASSLEQENTEAFF
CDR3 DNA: TGTGCCAGCAGTTTGGAACAGGAGAACACTGAAGCTTTCTTT

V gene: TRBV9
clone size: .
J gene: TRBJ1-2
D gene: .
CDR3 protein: CASSSNRGSGYTF
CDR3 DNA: TGTGCCAGCAGCTCGAATCGGGGGAGCGGCTACACCTTC

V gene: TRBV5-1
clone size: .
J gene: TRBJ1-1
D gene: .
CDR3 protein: CASRQGTNTEAFF
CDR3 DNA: TGCGCCAGCAGACAGGGTACGAACACTGAAGCTTTCTTT

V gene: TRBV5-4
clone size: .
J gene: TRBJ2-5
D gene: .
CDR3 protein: CASSLTQNRETQYF
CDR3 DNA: TGTGCCAGCAGCTTGACACAGAATAGAGAGACCCAGTACTTC

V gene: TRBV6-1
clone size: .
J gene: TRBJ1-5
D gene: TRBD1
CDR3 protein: CASSEAYHRGSAYSNQPQHF
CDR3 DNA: TGTGCCAGCAGTGAAGCGTACCACAGGGGATCGGCTTATAGCAATCAGCCCCAGCATTTT

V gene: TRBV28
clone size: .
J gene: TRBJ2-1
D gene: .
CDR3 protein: CASSFSDSGEQFF
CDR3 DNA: TGTGCCAGCAGTTTCTCCGACAGTGGGGAGCAGTTCTTC

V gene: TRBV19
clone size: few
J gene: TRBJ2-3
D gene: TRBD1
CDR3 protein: CASSMGTATDTQYF
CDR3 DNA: TGTGCCAGTAGTATGGGGACAGCCACAGATACGCAGTATTTT

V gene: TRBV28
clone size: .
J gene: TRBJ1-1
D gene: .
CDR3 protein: CASSPEGEGRAEAFF
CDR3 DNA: TGTGCCAGCAGTCCCGAGGGGGAGGGAAGAGCTGAAGCTTTCTTT

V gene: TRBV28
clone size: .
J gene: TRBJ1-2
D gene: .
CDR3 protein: CASSLSQGYGGYTF
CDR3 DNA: TGTGCCAGCAGTTTATCTCAGGGATACGGGGGCTACACCTTC

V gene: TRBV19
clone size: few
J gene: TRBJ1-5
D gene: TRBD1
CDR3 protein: CASSISRQGEPQHF
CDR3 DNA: TGTGCCAGTAGTATATCCCGACAGGGTGAGCCCCAGCATTTT

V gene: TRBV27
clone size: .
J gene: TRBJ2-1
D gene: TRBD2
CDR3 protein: CASSTPGLAGGKFF
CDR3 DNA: TGTGCCAGCAGTACCCCCGGACTAGCGGGGGGTAAGTTCTTC

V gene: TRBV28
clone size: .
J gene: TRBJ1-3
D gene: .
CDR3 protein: CASSLRQGAGNTIYF
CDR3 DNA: TGTGCCAGCAGTTTAAGGCAGGGAGCCGGAAACACCATATATTTT

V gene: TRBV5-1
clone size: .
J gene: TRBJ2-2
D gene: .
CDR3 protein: CASSLYRVNTGELFF
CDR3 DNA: TGCGCCAGCAGCTTATACAGAGTCAACACCGGGGAGCTGTTTTTT

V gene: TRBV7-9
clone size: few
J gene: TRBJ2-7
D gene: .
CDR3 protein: CASSLDWTYEQYF
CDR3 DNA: TGTGCCAGCAGCTTGGACTGGACCTACGAGCAGTACTTC

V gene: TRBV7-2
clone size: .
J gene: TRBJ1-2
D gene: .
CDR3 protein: CASSEVGYGYTF
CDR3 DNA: TGTGCCAGCAGTGAAGTTGGGTATGGCTACACCTTC

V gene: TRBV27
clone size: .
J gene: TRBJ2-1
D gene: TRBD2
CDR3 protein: CASSLRTSGINEQFF
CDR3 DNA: TGTGCCAGCAGTTTAAGGACTAGCGGTATCAATGAGCAGTTCTTC

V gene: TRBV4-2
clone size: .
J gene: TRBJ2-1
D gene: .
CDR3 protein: CASSPPLGIDEQFF
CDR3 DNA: TGTGCCAGCAGCCCCCCCCTAGGCATCGATGAGCAGTTCTTC

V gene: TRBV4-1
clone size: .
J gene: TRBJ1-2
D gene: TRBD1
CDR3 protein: CASSPATGNYGYTF
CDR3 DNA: TGCGCCAGCAGCCCCGCGACAGGGAACTATGGCTACACCTTC

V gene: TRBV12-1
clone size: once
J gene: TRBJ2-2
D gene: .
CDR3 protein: CASSMQTSGNTGELFF
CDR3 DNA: TGTGCCAGCAGCATGCAGACTAGCGGGAACACCGGGGAGCTGTTTTTT

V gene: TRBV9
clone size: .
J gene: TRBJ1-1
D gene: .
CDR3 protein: CASSPGTDSSEAFF
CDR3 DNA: TGTGCCAGCAGCCCAGGGACGGACAGCTCCGAAGCTTTCTTT

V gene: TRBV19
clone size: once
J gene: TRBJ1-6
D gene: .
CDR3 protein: CASSPPGHAVGSPLHF
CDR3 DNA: TGTGCCAGTAGCCCGCCGGGGCACGCCGTAGGTTCACCCCTCCACTTT

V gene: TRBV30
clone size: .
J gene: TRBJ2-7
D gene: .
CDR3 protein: CAWSEILEQYF
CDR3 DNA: TGTGCCTGGAGTGAAATCCTCGAGCAGTACTTC

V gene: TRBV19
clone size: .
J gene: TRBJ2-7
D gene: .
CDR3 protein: CASSIGRGTYEQYF
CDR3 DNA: TGTGCCAGTAGTATAGGCAGGGGAACCTACGAGCAGTACTTC

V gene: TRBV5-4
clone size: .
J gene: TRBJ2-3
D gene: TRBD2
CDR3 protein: CASLQRGSTDTQYF
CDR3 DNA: TGTGCCAGCCTACAGCGGGGTAGCACAGATACGCAGTATTTT

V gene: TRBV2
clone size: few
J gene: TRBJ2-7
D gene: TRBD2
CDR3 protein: CASNLLGTGGDEQYF
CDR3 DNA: TGTGCCAGTAACCTGTTGGGGACCGGGGGGGACGAGCAGTACTTC

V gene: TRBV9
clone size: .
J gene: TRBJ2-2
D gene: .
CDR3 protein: CASNVQGNTGELFF
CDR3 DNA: TGTGCCAGCAACGTACAGGGGAACACCGGGGAGCTGTTTTTT

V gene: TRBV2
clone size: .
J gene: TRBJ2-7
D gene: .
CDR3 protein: CASSDLRYEQYF
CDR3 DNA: TGTGCCAGCAGTGATTTGCGTTACGAGCAGTACTTC

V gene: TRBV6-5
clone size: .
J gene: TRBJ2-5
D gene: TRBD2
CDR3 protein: CASGTSGETQYF
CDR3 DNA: TGTGCCAGCGGGACTAGCGGAGAGACCCAGTACTTC

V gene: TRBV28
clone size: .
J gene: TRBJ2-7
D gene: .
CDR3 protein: CASTMTVTYEQYF
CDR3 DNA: TGTGCCAGCACCATGACAGTGACCTACGAGCAGTACTTC

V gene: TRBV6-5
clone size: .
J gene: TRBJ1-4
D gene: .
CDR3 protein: CASSSGPLRSEKLFF
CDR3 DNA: TGTGCCAGCAGCTCCGGCCCCCTGAGGAGTGAAAAACTGTTTTTT

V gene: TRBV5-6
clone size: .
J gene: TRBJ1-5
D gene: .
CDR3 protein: CASSFGFQPSNQPQHF
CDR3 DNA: TGTGCCAGCAGCTTCGGATTCCAGCCTAGCAATCAGCCCCAGCATTTT

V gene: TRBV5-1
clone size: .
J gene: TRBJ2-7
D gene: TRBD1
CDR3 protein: CASSRTQGAYEQYF
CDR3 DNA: TGCGCCAGCAGCCGAACACAGGGGGCTTACGAGCAGTACTTC